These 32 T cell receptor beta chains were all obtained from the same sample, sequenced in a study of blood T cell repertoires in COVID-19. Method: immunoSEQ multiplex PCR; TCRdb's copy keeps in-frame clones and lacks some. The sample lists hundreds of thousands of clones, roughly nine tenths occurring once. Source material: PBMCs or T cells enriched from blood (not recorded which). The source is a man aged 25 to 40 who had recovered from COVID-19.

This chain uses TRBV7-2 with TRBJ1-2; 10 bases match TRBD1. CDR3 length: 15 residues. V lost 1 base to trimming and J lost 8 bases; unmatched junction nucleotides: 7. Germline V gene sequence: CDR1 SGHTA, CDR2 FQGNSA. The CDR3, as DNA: TGTGCCAGCAGCTTAGGGGACAGGGGTTGGGTCGGCTACACCTTC. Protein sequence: CASSLGDRGWVGYTF.

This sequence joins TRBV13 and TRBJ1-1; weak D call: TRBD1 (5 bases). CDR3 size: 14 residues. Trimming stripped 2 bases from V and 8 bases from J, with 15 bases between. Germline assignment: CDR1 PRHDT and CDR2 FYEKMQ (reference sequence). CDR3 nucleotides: TGTGCCAGCAGCTTATTTCAGGGAAATTCAGAAGCTTTCTTT. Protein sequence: CASSLFQGNSEAFF.

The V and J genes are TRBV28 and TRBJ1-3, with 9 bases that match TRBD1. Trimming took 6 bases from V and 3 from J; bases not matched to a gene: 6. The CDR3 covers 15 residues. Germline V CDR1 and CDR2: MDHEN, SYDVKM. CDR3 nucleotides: TGTGCCAGCAGGACGGACAGGGGAGGTGGAAACACCATATATTTT. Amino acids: CASRTDRGGGNTIYF. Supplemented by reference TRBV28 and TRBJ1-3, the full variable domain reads DVKVTQSSRYLVKRTGEKVFLECVQDMDHENMFWYRQDPGLGLRLIYFSYDVKMKEKGDIPEGYSVSREKKERFSLILESASTNQTSMYLCASRTDRGGGNTIYFGEGSWLTVV.

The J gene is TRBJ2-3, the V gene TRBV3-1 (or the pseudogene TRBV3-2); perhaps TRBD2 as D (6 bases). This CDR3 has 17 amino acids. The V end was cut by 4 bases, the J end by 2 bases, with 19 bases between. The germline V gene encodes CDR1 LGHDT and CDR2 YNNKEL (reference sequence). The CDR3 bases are TGTGCCAGCAGCCCTACCTTCCCGGGACTTTCCACAGATACGCAGTATTTT. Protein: CASSPTFPGLSTDTQYF.

The CDR3: CASSQFPRNEKLFF. The CDR3 DNA is TGTGCCAGCAGCCAATTCCCCAGAAATGAAAAACTGTTTTTT. This chain connects TRBV7-2 to TRBJ1-4; D is undetermined. The CDR3 is made up of 14 amino acids. The V end was cut by 5 bases, the J end by 5 bases, with 12 bases between. CDR1 SGHTA and CDR2 FQGNSA come from the germline V gene. Supplemented by reference TRBV7-2 and TRBJ1-4, the full variable domain reads GAGVSQSPSNKVTEKGKDVELRCDPISGHTALYWYRQSLGQGLEFLIYFQGNSAPDKSGLPSDRFSAERTGGSVSTLTIQRTQQEDSAVYLCASSQFPRNEKLFFGSGTQLSVL.

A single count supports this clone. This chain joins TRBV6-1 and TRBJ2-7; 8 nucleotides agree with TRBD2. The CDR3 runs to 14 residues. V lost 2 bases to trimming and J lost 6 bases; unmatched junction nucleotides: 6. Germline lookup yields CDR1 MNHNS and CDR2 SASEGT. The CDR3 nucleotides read TGTGCCAGCAGTGAAAGGGGGACTAGTGCCGAGCAGTACTTC. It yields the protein CASSERGTSAEQYF.

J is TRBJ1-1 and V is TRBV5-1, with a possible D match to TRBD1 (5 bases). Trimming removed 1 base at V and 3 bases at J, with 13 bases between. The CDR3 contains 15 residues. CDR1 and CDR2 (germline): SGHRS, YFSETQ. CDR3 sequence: CASSLISQGDTEAFF. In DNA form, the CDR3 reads TGCGCCAGCAGCTTGATATCGCAGGGCGACACTGAAGCTTTCTTT.

The DNA of the CDR3 is TGTGCCAGCAGCTTAGACAGGGCCAACGTCCTGACTTTC. Its translation: CASSLDRANVLTF. The chain employs TRBV11-2 and TRBJ2-6; unclear D gene. The CDR3 covers 13 residues. The germline V and J ends were trimmed by 0 bases and 5 bases, with 2 bases remaining between them. The germline V gene has CDR1 SGHAT and CDR2 FQNNGV.

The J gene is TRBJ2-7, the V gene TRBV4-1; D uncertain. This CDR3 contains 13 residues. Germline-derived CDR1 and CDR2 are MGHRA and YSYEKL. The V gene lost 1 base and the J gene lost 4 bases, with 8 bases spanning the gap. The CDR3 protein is CASSQGLGYEQYF. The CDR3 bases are TGCGCCAGCAGCCAAGGCCTCGGGTACGAGCAGTACTTC.

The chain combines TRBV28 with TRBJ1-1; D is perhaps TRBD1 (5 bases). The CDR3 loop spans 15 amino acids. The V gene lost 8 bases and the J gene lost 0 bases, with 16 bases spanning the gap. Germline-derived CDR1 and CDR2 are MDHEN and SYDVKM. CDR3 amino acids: CASCSRQGVNTEAFF. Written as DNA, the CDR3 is TGTGCCAGCTGTTCTCGACAAGGGGTGAACACTGAAGCTTTCTTT.

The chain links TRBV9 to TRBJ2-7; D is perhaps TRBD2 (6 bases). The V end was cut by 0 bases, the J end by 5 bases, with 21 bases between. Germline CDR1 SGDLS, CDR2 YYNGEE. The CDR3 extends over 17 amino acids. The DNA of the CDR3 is TGTGCCAGCAGCGTAGACCCTCGGCGGGATTCACACGACGAGCAGTACTTC. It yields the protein CASSVDPRRDSHDEQYF.

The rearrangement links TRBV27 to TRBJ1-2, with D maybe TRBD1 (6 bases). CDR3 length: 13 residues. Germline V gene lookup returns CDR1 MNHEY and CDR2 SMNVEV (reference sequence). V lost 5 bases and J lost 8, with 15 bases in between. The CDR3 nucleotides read TGTGCCAGCAGTCCCACAGGGAGGGAAGGCTACACCTTC. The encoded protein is CASSPTGREGYTF.

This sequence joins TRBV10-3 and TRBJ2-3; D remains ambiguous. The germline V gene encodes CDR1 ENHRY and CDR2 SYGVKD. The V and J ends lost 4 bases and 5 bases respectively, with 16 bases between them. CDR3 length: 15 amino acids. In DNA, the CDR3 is TGTGCCATCAGTGCCGACCAAAAGTCGGGAGATACGCAGTATTTT. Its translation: CAISADQKSGDTQYF.

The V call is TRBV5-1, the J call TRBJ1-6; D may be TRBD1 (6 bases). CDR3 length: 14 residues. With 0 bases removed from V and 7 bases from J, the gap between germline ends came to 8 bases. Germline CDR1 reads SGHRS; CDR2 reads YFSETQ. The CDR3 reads CASSLDRANSPLHF. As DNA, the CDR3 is TGCGCCAGCAGCTTGGACAGGGCCAATTCACCCCTCCACTTT.

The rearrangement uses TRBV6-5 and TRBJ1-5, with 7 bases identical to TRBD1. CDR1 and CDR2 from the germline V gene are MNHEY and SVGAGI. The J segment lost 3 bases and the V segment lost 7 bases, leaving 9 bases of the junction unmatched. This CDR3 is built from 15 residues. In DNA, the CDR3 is TGTGCCAGCAATACCGGGACAGACCACAATCAGCCCCAGCATTTT. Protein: CASNTGTDHNQPQHF.

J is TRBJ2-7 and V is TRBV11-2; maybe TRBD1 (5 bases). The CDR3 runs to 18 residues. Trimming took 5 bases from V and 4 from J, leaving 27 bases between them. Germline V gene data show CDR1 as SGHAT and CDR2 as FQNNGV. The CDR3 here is CASSHPLSTGHPVYEQYF. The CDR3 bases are TGTGCCAGCAGCCACCCGCTCAGCACAGGCCACCCCGTGTACGAGCAGTACTTC.

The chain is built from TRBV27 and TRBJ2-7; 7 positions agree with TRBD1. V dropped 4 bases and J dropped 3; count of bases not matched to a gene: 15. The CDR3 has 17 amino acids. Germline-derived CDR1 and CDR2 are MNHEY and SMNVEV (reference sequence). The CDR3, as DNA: TGTGCCAGCAGTTCCTACCCCCAACAGGGGCCGCACTACGAGCAGTACTTC. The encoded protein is CASSSYPQQGPHYEQYF.

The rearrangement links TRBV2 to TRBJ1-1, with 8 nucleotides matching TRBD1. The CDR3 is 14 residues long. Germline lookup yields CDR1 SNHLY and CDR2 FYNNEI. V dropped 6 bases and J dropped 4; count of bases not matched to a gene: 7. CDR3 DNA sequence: TGTGCCAGCAGCACCCAGGGGGCCAGCACTGAAGCTTTCTTT. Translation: CASSTQGASTEAFF.

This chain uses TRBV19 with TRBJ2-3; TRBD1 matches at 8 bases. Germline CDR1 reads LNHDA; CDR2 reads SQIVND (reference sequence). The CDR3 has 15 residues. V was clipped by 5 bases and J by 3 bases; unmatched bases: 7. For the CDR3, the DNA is TGTGCCAGTAGTGACGGACAGGGCCCAACAGATACGCAGTATTTT. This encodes CASSDGQGPTDTQYF.

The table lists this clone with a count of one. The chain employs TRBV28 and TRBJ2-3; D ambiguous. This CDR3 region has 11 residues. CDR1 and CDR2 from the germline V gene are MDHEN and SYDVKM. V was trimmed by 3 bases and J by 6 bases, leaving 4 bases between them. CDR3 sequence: CASSFEDTQYF. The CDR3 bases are TGTGCCAGCAGTTTCGAGGATACGCAGTATTTT.

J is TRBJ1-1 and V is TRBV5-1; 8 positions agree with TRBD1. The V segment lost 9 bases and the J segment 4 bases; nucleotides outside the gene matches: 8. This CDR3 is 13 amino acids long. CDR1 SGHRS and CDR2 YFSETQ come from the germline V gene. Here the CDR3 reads CATSLTGGTEAFF. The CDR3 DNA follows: TGCGCCACCTCACTCACAGGGGGCACTGAAGCTTTCTTT.

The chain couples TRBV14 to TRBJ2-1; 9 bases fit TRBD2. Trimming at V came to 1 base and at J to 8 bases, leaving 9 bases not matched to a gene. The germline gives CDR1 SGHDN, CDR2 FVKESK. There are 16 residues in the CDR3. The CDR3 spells CASSQVTSGRIYEQFF. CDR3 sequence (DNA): TGTGCCAGCAGCCAAGTTACCAGCGGGAGGATCTATGAGCAGTTCTTC.

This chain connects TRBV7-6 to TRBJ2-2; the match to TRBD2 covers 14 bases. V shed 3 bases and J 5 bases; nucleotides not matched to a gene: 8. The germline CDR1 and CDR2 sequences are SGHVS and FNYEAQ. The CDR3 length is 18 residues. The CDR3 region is CASSFGTSGSGATGELFF. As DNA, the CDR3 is TGTGCCAGCAGCTTTGGGACTAGCGGGAGTGGGGCGACCGGGGAGCTGTTTTTT.

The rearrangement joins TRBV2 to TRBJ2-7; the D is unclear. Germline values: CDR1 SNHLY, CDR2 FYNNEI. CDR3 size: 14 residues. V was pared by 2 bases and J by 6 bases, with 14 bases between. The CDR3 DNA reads TGTGCCAGCAGTGAATGGGCCCAATTGATCGAGCAGTACTTC. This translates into CASSEWAQLIEQYF. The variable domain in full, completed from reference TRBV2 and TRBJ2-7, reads EPEVTQTPSHQVTQMGQEVILRCVPISNHLYFYWYRQILGQKVEFLVSFYNNEISEKSEIFDDQFSVERPDGSNFTLKIRSTKLEDSAMYFCASSEWAQLIEQYFGPGTRLTVT.

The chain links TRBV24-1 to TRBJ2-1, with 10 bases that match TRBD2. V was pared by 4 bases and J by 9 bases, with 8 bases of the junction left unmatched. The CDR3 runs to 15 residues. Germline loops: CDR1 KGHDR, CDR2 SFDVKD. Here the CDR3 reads CATSETSGNDGEQFF. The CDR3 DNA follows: TGTGCCACCAGTGAAACTAGCGGGAATGACGGTGAGCAGTTCTTC.

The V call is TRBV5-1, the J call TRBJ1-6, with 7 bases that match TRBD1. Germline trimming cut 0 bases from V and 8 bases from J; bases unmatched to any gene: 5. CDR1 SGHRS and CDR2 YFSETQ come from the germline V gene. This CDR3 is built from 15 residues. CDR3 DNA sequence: TGCGCCAGCAGCTTGGCCACAGGGGAGGATTCACCCCTCCACTTT. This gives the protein CASSLATGEDSPLHF.

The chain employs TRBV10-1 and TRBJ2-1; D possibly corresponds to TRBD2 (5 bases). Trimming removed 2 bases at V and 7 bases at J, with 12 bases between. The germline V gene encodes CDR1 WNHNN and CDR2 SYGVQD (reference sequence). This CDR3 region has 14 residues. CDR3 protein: CASSETGFKNEQFF. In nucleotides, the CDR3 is TGCGCCAGCAGTGAGACGGGATTTAAGAATGAGCAGTTCTTC.

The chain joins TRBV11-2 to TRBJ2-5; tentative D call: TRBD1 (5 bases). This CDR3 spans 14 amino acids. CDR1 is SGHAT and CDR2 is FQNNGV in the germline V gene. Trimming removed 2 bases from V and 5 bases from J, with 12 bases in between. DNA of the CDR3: TGTGCCAGCAGCTTACAGGGTGTATGGGAGACCCAGTACTTC. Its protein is CASSLQGVWETQYF.

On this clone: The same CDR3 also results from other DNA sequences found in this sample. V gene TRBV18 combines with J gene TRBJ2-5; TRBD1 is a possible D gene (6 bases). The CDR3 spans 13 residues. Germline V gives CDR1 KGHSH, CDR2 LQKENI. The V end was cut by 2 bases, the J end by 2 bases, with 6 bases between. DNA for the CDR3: TGTGCCAGCTCACCAGGGACACAAGAGACCCAGTACTTC. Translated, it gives CASSPGTQETQYF.

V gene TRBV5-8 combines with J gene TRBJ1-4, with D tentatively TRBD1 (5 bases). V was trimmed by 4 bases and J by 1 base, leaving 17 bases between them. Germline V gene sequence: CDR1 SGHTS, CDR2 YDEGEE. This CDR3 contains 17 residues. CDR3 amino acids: CASSPLGKGLTNEKLFF. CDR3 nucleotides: TGTGCCAGCAGCCCGTTGGGGAAGGGGCTAACTAATGAAAAACTGTTTTTT.

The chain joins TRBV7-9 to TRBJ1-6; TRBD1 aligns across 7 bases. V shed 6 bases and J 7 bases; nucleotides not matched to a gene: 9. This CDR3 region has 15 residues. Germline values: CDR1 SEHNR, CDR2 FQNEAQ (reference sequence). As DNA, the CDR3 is TGTGCCAGCAGATCTACAGGGGCTTCAAATTCACCCCTCCACTTT. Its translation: CASRSTGASNSPLHF.

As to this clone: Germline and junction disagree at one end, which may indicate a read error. As DNA, the CDR3 is TGTGCTAGCAGCCTCATACGTGAGGAGAGGGACACTGAAGCTTTCTTT. It specifies CASSLIREERDTEAFF. The rearrangement uses TRBV7-7 and TRBJ1-1; D remains ambiguous. This CDR3 is built from 16 residues. The germline V gene has CDR1 SSHAT and CDR2 FNYEAQ (reference sequence). Full variable domain (missing parts from reference TRBV7-7 and TRBJ1-1): GAGVSQSPRYKVTKRGQDVTLRCDPISSHATLYWYQQALGQGPEFLTYFNYEAQPDKSGLPSDRFSAERPEGSISTLTIQRTEQRDSAMYRCASSLIREERDTEAFFGQGTRLTVV.